Following are 13 T cell receptor beta chains from one sample sequenced in a study of T cell repertoires in cytomegalovirus infection. TCRdb re-analysed the reads in MiXCR, keeping a single row per CDR3 protein. The table records 65,000 to 90,000 distinct CDR3 sequences, 3.7% of them present only once. The material sequenced was PBMCs. The receptors stem from a human donor in good health (CMV status not recorded). Some clones in this sample may be carry-over from other donors' samples.

This clonotype was picked up many times. The chain links TRBV19 to TRBJ2-1; D may be TRBD2 (6 bases). This CDR3 has 13 residues. Deletions cut 1 base from V and 6 bases from J, with 7 bases between. CDR1 and CDR2 (germline): LNHDA, SQIVND (reference sequence). CDR3 sequence reads: CASSIGRGNEQFF. The CDR3 DNA reads TGTGCCAGTAGTATAGGGAGGGGCAATGAGCAGTTCTTC. The full variable domain, completed using reference TRBV19 and TRBJ2-1, is DGGITQSPKYLFRKEGQNVTLSCEQNLNHDAMYWYRQDPGQGLRLIYYSQIVNDFQKGDIAEGYSVSREKKESFPLTVTSAQKNPTAFYLCASSIGRGNEQFFGPGTRLTVL.

This clonotype was detected many times. The gene calls are TRBV11-2 and TRBJ2-7; D is ambiguous. Germline CDR1 and CDR2: SGHAT and FQNNGV. This CDR3 region has 12 residues. Trimming took 5 bases from V and 1 from J, leaving 6 bases between them. CDR3 amino acids: CASSLESYEQYF. The CDR3 DNA follows: TGTGCCAGCAGCCTTGAGTCCTACGAGCAGTACTTC.

A note on this clonotype: Without the conserved terminal phenylalanine or tryptophan, this CDR3 likely stems from a read error. The CDR3, as DNA: TGTGCCAGCACTAAAACCGGGACAGGGATCTACAATGAGCAGTTCATC. Its protein is CASTKTGTGIYNEQFI. The chain uses TRBV25-1 and TRBJ2-1; TRBD1 agrees at 9 bases. CDR1 is MGHDK and CDR2 is SYGVNS in the germline V gene. Trimming removed 7 bases from V and 3 bases from J; junction bases left unmatched: 10. The length of the CDR3 is 16 residues.

This clonotype was counted at least ten times. The V call is TRBV19, the J call TRBJ1-2; D unresolved. This CDR3 comprises 12 residues. Germline V CDR1 and CDR2: LNHDA, SQIVND (reference sequence). V shed 7 bases and J shed 6 bases, with 12 bases lying between them. The CDR3 loop reads CASTRFRDGYTF. The CDR3 bases are TGTGCCAGTACCCGTTTTAGAGATGGCTACACCTTC.

This clonotype has a count of ten or more. The chain uses TRBV30 and TRBJ2-7; D is ambiguous. CDR1 GTSNPN and CDR2 SVGIG come from the germline V gene (reference sequence). This CDR3 is built from 13 residues. V dropped 4 bases and J dropped 4 bases, with 14 bases sitting between them. The CDR3: CAWKGLRHYEQYF. In DNA, the CDR3 is TGTGCCTGGAAAGGGCTCAGGCATTACGAGCAGTACTTC.

This clonotype was seen at least ten times. The V gene is TRBV2, the J gene TRBJ1-3; the match to TRBD1 covers 11 bases. This CDR3 has 15 residues. Germline assignment: CDR1 SNHLY and CDR2 FYNNEI. V was pared by 7 bases and J by 2 bases, with 4 bases of the junction left unmatched. The DNA of the CDR3 is TGTGCCAGCATTGCGGACAGGGGGCCTGGAAACACCATATATTTT. It codes for CASIADRGPGNTIYF.

This clonotype was seen ten or more times. The rearrangement joins TRBV12-3 or TRBV12-4 to TRBJ1-5, with D unresolved. Trimming pared 6 bases from V and 7 bases from J, leaving 19 bases between. The length of the CDR3 is 15 residues. CDR3 amino acids: CASSPHSGRRQPQHF. CDR3 coding DNA: TGTGCCAGCAGCCCCCACAGCGGGCGGAGGCAGCCCCAGCATTTT.

This clonotype was seen many times. V and J are TRBV7-8 and TRBJ1-5; maybe TRBD1 (5 bases). This CDR3 comprises 16 residues. Germline CDR1 is SGHVS and CDR2 is FQNEAQ. V shed 3 bases and J shed 3 bases, with 15 bases lying between them. The CDR3 loop reads CASSFIAGRVNQPQHF. Here the CDR3 DNA reads TGTGCCAGCAGCTTTATTGCAGGGAGGGTCAATCAGCCCCAGCATTTT.

This clonotype was counted ten times or more. V gene TRBV6-6 combines with J gene TRBJ1-6; 8 bases are shared with TRBD1. The CDR3 length is 20 residues. V trimming: 2 bases; J trimming: 9 bases; junction bases outside the gene matches: 21. Germline-derived CDR1 and CDR2 are MNHNY and SVGAGI (reference sequence). Written as DNA, the CDR3 is TGTGCCAGCAGTTACCAGAAAATCGCCCGGGACAGGAAAGGGGGTTCACCCCTCCACTTT. Its translation: CASSYQKIARDRKGGSPLHF.

This clonotype was picked up many times. The rearrangement uses TRBV20-1 and TRBJ2-1, with 7 bases matching TRBD2. The CDR3 runs 14 residues. Trimming removed 1 base from V and 3 bases from J; junction bases left unmatched: 3. CDR1 and CDR2 (germline): DFQATT, SNEGSKA (reference sequence). CDR3 DNA sequence: TGCAGTGCTAGAGTTTCGGGGGGCTACAATGAGCAGTTCTTC. Protein product: CSARVSGGYNEQFF.

This chain connects TRBV19 to TRBJ1-2; no definite D call. V shed 2 bases and J shed 4 bases, with 14 bases lying between them. The CDR3 runs 15 residues. Germline loops: CDR1 LNHDA, CDR2 SQIVND (reference sequence). The CDR3 spells CASSITSGSSYGYTF. The CDR3, as DNA: TGTGCCAGTAGTATAACGTCCGGCAGTAGCTATGGCTACACCTTC. Full variable domain (remainder filled in from reference TRBV19 and TRBJ1-2): DGGITQSPKYLFRKEGQNVTLSCEQNLNHDAMYWYRQDPGQGLRLIYYSQIVNDFQKGDIAEGYSVSREKKESFPLTVTSAQKNPTAFYLCASSITSGSSYGYTFGSGTRLTVV.

In this sample, this clonotype turned up many times. The genes are TRBV28 and TRBJ1-5; 7 nucleotides match TRBD1. Germline CDR1 and CDR2: MDHEN and SYDVKM. J gave up 1 base and V 5 bases, and 11 bases lay outside the gene matches. CDR3 size: 17 residues. The CDR3 is CASSPQTGIASNQPQHF. CDR3 nucleotide sequence: TGTGCCAGCAGTCCGCAGACAGGGATCGCCAGCAATCAGCCCCAGCATTTT.

The table lists this clonotype with many counts. The chain combines TRBV28 with TRBJ1-1, with 8 bases aligning to TRBD1. The CDR3 spans 13 residues. After removal of 8 bases from V and 12 bases from J, the junction contained 14 bases not matched to a gene. From germline, CDR1 is MDHEN and CDR2 SYDVKM. CDR3: CASRHLDRELTFF. CDR3 nucleotides: TGTGCCAGCCGTCACCTGGACAGGGAACTAACTTTCTTT.